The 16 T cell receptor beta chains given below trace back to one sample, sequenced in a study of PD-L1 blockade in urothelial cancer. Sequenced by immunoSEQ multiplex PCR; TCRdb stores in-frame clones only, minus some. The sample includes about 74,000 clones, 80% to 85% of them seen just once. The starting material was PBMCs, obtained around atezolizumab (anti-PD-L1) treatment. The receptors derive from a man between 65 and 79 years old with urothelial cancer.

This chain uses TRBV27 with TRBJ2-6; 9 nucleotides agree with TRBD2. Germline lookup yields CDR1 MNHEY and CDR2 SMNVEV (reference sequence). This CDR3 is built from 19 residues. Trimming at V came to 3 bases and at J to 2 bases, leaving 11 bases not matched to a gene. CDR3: CASSLFGASGTPGANVLTF. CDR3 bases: TGTGCCAGCAGTTTGTTTGGGGCTAGCGGGACACCTGGGGCCAACGTCCTGACTTTC.

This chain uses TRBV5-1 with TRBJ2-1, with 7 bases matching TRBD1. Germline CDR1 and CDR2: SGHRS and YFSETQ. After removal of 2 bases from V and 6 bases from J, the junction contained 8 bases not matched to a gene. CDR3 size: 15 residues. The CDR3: CASSLNTGVVNEQFF. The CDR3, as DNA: TGCGCCAGCAGCTTAAATACAGGGGTAGTCAATGAGCAGTTCTTC.

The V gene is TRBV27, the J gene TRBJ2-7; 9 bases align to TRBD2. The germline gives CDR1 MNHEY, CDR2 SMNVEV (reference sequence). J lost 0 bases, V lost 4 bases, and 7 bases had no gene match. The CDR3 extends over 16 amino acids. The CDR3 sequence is CASSSAVSGSSYEQYF. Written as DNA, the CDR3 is TGTGCCAGCAGTTCCGCTGTTAGCGGGAGCTCCTACGAGCAGTACTTC.

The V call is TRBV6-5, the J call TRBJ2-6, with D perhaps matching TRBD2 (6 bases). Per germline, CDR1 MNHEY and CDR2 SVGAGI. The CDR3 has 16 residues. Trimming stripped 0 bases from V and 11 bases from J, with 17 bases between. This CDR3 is CASSYSTWRGQHVLTF. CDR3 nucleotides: TGTGCCAGCAGTTACTCCACTTGGAGGGGCCAGCACGTCCTGACTTTC.

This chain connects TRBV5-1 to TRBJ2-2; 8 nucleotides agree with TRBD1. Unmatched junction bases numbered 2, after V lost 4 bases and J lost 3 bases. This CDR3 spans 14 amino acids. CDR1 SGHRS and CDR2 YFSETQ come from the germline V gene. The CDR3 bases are TGCGCCAGCAGCGTGGGACAGGACACCGGGGAGCTGTTTTTT. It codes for CASSVGQDTGELFF.

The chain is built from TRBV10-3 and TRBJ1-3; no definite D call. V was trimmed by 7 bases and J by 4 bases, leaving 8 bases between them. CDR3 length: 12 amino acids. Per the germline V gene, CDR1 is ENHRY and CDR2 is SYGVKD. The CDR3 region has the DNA TGTGCCATCAATAGCCTCGGAAACACCATATATTTT. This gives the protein CAINSLGNTIYF.

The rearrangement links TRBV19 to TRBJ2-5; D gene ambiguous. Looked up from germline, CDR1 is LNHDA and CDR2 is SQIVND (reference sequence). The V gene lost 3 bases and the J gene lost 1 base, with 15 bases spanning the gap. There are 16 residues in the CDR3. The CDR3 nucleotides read TGTGCCAGTAGTATCAGGATAACAGCCACCCAAGAGACCCAGTACTTC. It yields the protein CASSIRITATQETQYF. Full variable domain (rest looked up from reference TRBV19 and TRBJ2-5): DGGITQSPKYLFRKEGQNVTLSCEQNLNHDAMYWYRQDPGQGLRLIYYSQIVNDFQKGDIAEGYSVSREKKESFPLTVTSAQKNPTAFYLCASSIRITATQETQYFGPGTRLLVL.

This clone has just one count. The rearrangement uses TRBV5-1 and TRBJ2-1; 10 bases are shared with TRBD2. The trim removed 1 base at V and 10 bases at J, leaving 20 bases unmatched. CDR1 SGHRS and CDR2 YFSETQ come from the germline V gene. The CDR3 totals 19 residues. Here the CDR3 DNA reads TGCGCCAGCAGCTTGAGCCGCTTAGCGGGAGGACCAATGGGTGGGGAGCAGTTCTTC. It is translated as CASSLSRLAGGPMGGEQFF.

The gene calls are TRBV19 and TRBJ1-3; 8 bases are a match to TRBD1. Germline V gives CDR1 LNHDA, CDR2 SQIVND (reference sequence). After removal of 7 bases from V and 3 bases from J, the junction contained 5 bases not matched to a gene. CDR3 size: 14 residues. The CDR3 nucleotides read TGTGCCAGTATGGAGGACAGGGATGGAAACACCATATATTTT. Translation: CASMEDRDGNTIYF. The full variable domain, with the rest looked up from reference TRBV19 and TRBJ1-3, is DGGITQSPKYLFRKEGQNVTLSCEQNLNHDAMYWYRQDPGQGLRLIYYSQIVNDFQKGDIAEGYSVSREKKESFPLTVTSAQKNPTAFYLCASMEDRDGNTIYFGEGSWLTVV.

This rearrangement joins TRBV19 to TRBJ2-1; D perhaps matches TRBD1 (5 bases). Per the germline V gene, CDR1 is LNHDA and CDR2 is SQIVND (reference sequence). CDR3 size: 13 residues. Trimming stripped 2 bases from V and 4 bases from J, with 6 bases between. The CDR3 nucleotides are TGTGCCAGTAGTATAACAGGTTACAATGAGCAGTTCTTC. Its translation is CASSITGYNEQFF.

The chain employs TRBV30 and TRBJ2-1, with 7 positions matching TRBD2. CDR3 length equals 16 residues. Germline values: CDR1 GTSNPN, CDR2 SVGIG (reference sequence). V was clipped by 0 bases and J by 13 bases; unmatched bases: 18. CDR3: CAWSVELIAGPPPQFF. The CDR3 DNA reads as TGTGCCTGGAGTGTGGAGTTAATAGCGGGCCCTCCCCCTCAGTTCTTC.

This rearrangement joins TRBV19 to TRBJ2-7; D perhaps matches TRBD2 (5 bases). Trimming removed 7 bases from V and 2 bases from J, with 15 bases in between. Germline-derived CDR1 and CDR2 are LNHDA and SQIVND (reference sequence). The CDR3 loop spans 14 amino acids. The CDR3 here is CASTLEFGAYEQYF. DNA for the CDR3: TGTGCCAGTACACTCGAGTTCGGGGCCTACGAGCAGTACTTC.

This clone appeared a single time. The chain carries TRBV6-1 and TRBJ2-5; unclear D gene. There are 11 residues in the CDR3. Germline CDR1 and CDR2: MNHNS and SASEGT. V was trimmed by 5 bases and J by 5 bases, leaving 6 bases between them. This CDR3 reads CASSYSETQYF. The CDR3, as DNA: TGTGCCAGCAGTTATAGCGAGACCCAGTACTTC.

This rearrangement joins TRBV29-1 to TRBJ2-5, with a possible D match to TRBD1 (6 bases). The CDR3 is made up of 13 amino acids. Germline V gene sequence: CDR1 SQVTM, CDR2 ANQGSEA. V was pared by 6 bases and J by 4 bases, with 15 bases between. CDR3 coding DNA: TGCAGCGTAGACAGGTCGATAGGAGAGACCCAGTACTTC. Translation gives CSVDRSIGETQYF.

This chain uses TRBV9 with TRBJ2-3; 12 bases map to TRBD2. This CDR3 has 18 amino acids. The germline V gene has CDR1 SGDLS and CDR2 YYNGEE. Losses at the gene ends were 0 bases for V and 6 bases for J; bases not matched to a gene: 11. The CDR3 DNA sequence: TGTGCCAGCAGCGTAGAAATTACGACTAGCGGGGGACTGGATACGCAGTATTTT. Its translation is CASSVEITTSGGLDTQYF.

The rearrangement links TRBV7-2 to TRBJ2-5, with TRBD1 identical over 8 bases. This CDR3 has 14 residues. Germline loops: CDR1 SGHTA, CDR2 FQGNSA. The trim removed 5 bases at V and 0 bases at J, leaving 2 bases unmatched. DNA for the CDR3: TGTGCCAGCAGCGTGACAGGGGACCAAGAGACCCAGTACTTC. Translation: CASSVTGDQETQYF.